This TCR beta chain was recorded in a study of cytomegalovirus exposure and HLA in healthy donors. Overall study findings and caveats: The tendency of first-cohort TCR clusters to co-occur in the 120 validation repertoires was identified by a subsequent analysis. Accounts indicate the classifier identified cytomegalovirus status with strong specificity and sensitivity.

This clone was found once. Its matching antigen is unknown. Data came from immunoSEQ multiplex PCR; TCRdb stores just in-frame clones and leaves some out. This sample has about 76,000 clones, with roughly 94% found just once. The sequenced material came from PBMCs. The receptor's source is a woman younger than 35 in good health and CMV-seropositive.

The CDR3 reads CASTLGQGHYEQYF. The CDR3 DNA is TGTGCCAGCACCTTGGGGCAGGGGCACTACGAGCAGTACTTC. This rearrangement joins TRBV7-6 to TRBJ2-7, with D perhaps matching TRBD1 (6 bases). Trimming removed 7 bases at V and 3 bases at J, with 16 bases between. CDR3 length equals 14 residues. In germline, CDR1 is SGHVS, CDR2 FNYEAQ.